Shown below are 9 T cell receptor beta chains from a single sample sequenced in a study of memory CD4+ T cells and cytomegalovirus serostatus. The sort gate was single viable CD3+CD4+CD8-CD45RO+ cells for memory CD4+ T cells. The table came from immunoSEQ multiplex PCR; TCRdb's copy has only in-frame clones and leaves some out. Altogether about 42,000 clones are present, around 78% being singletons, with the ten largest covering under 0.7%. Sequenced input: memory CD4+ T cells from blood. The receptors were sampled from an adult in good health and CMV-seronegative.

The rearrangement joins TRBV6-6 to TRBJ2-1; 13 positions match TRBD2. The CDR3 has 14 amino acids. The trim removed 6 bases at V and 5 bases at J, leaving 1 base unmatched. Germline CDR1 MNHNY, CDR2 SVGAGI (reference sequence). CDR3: CASRTSGGHNEQFF. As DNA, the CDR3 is TGTGCCAGCAGGACTAGCGGGGGGCACAATGAGCAGTTCTTC.

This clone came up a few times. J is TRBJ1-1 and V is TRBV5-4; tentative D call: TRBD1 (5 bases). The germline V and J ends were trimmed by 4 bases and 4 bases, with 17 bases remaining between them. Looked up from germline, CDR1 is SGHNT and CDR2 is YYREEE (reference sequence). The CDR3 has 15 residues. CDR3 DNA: TGTGCCAGCAGCCTGCAACCTCCAGGGAGCACTGAAGCTTTCTTT. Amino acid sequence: CASSLQPPGSTEAFF.

CDR3 loop: CASSITENSEQFF. CDR3 sequence (DNA): TGTGCCAGTAGTATCACCGAGAATTCTGAGCAGTTCTTC. The genes are TRBV19 and TRBJ2-1; D is uncertain. The CDR3 has 13 residues. The germline gives CDR1 LNHDA, CDR2 SQIVND (reference sequence). The germline V and J ends were trimmed by 3 bases and 9 bases, with 12 bases remaining between them.

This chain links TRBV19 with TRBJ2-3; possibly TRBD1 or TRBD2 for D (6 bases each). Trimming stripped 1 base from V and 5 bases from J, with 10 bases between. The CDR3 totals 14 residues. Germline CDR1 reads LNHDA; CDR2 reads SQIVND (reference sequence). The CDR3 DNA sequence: TGTGCCAGTAGTATAGGGGGGGCTGAAGATACGCAGTATTTT. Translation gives CASSIGGAEDTQYF.

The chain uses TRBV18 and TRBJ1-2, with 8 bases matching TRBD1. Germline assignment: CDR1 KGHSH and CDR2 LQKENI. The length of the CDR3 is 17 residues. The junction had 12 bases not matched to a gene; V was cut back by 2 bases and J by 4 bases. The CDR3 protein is CASSPSVGRGQAYGYTF. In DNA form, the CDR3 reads TGTGCCAGCTCACCAAGTGTGGGCAGGGGACAGGCCTATGGCTACACCTTC.

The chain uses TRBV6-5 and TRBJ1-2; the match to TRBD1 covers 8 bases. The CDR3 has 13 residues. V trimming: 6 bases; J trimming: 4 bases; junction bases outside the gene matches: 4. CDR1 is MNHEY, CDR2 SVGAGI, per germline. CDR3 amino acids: CASRNQGAYGYTF. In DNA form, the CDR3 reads TGTGCCAGCAGGAACCAGGGGGCCTATGGCTACACCTTC.

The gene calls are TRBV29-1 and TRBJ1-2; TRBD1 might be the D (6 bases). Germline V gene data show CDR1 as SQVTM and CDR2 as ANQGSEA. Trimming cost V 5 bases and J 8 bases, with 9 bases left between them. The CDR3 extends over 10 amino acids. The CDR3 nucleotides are TGCAGCGTTTCGGGGGGCGGCTACACCTTC. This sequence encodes CSVSGGGYTF. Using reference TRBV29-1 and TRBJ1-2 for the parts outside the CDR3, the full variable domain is SAVISQKPSRDICQRGTSLTIQCQVDSQVTMMFWYRQQPGQSLTLIATANQGSEATYESGFVIDKFPISRPNLTFSTLTVSNMSPEDSSIYLCSVSGGGYTFGSGTRLTVV.

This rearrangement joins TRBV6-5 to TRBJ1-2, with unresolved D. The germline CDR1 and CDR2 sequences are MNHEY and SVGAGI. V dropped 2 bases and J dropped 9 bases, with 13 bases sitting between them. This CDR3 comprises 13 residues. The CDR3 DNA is TGTGCCAGCAGTTACGACGGGAAGGCGCGCTACACCTTC. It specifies CASSYDGKARYTF.

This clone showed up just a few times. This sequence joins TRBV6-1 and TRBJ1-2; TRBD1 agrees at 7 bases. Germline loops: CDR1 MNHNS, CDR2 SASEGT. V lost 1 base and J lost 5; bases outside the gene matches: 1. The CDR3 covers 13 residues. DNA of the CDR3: TGTGCCAGCAGTGAAGGCAGGGGGTATGGCTACACCTTC. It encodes CASSEGRGYGYTF.